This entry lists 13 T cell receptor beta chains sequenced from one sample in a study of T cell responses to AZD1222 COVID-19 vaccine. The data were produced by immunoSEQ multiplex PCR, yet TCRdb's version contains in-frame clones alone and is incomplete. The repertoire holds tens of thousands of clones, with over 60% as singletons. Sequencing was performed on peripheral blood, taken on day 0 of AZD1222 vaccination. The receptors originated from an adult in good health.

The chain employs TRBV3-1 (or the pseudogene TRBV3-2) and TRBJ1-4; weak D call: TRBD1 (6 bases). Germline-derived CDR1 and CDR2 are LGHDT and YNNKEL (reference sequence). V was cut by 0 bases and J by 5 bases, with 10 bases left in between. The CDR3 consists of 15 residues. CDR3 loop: CASSQDSRGNEKLFF. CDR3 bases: TGTGCCAGCAGCCAAGACTCCAGGGGAAATGAAAAACTGTTTTTT.

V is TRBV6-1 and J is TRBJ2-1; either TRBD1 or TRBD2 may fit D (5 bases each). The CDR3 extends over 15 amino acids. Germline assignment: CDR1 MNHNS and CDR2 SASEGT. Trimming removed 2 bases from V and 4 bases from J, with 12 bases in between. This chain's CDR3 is CASSELRGVYNEQFF. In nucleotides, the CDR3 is TGTGCCAGCAGTGAATTGAGGGGCGTTTACAATGAGCAGTTCTTC.

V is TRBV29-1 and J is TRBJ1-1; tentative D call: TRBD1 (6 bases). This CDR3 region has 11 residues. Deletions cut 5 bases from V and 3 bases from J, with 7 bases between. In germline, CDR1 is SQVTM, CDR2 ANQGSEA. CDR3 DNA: TGCAGCGTTAAGGGGGACACTGAAGCTTTCTTT. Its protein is CSVKGDTEAFF.

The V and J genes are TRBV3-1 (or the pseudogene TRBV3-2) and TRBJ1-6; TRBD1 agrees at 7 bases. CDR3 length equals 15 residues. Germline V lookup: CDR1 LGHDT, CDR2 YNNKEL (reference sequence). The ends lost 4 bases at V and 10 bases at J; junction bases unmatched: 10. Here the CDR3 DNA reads TGTGCCAGCAGCCTACGACAGGGAGAGGGGTCACCCCTCCACTTT. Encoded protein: CASSLRQGEGSPLHF.

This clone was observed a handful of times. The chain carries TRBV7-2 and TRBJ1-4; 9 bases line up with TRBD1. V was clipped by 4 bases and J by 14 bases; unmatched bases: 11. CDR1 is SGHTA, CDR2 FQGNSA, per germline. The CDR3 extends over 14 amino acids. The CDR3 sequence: CASSSRTGDGGLFF. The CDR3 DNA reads TGTGCCAGCAGCTCGCGGACAGGGGACGGAGGGCTGTTTTTT.

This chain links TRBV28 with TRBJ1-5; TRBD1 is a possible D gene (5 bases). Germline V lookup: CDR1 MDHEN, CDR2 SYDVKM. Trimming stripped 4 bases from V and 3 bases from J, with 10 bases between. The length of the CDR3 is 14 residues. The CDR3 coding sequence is TGTGCCAGCAGTTCTCAGGGCACCAATCAGCCCCAGCATTTT. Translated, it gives CASSSQGTNQPQHF.

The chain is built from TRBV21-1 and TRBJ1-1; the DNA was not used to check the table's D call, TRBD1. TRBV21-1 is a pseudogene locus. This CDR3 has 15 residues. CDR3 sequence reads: CASSRRDRGNTEAFF. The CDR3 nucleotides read TGTGCCAGCAGCCGCCGGGACAGGGGGAACACTGAAGCTTTCTTT.

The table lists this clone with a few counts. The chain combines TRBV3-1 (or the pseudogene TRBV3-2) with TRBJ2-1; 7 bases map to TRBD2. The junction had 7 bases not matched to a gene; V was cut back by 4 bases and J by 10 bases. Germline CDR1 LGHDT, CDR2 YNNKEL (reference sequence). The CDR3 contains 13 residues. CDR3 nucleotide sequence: TGTGCCAGCAGCCCGCAGCGGGAAGGGGAGCAGTTCTTC. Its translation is CASSPQREGEQFF.

Here the CDR3 DNA reads TGTGCCAGCAGCTTAGGGGTCGGGACAGCTGATAATGAAAAACTGTTTTTT. It is translated as CASSLGVGTADNEKLFF. The chain couples TRBV11-3 to TRBJ1-4, with 7 positions matching TRBD1. The CDR3 length is 17 residues. The ends lost 1 base at V and 4 bases at J; junction bases unmatched: 9. Per the germline V gene, CDR1 is SGHNT and CDR2 is YENEEA. Full variable domain (remainder filled in from reference TRBV11-3 and TRBJ1-4): EAGVVQSPRYKIIEKKQPVAFWCNPISGHNTLYWYLQNLGQGPELLIRYENEEAVDDSQLPKDRFSAERLKGVDSTLKIQPAELGDSAVYLCASSLGVGTADNEKLFFGSGTQLSVL.

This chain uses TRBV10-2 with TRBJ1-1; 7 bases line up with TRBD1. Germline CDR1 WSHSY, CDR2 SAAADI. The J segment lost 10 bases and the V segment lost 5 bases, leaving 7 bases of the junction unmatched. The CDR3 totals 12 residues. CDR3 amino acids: CASSSSQGGAFF. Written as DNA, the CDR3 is TGCGCCAGCAGTTCATCCCAGGGGGGAGCTTTCTTT.

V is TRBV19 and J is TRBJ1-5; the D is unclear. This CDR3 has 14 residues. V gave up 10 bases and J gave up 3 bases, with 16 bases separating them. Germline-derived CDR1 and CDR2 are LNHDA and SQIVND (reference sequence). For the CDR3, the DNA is TGTGCCACCGGTCCTCTGGAGGCCAATCAGCCCCAGCATTTT. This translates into CATGPLEANQPQHF.

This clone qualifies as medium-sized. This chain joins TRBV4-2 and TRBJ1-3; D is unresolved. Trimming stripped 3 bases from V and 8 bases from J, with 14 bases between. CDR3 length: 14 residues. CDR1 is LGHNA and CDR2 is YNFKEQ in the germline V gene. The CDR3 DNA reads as TGTGCCAGCAGCCATCGGAAGGGCGAGGACACCATATATTTT. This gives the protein CASSHRKGEDTIYF.

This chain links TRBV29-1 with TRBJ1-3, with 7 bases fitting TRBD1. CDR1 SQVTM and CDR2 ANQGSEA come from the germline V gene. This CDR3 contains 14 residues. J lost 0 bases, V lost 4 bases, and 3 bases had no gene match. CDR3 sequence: CSVVGQDSGNTIYF. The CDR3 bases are TGCAGCGTTGTCGGACAGGACTCTGGAAACACCATATATTTT.